This TCR beta chain came from a study of a mutant IDH1 vaccine in newly diagnosed glioma. Study-level background: Treated patients had a mean age of roughly 44 years and a sex split that was roughly 60% male and 37.5% female.

Repertoires were generated with immunoSEQ multiplex PCR, while TCRdb's copy carries only in-frame clones and drops some. The repertoire holds 60,000 to 70,000 clones, with around 83% as singletons. Time point specified: week 47, end of study. Each vaccine dose was 300 ug of mutant IDH1 20-mer peptide, with topical imiquimod. Astrocytomas found in donors were new, WHO grade 3 or 4, IDH1-mutant and ATRX-lost. In regard to this clone: The antigen is unknown.

Germline CDR1 SGHKS, CDR2 YYEKEE (reference sequence). Trimming removed 1 base at V and 2 bases at J, with 13 bases between. CDR3 length equals 15 residues. The sequencing used PBMCs, collected from a glioma patient whose treatment included an IDH1 peptide vaccine. The rearrangement uses TRBV5-5 and TRBJ2-7; TRBD1 is a possible D gene (6 bases). This clonotype was obtained from a man between 25 and 39 years old with glioma. CDR3 region: CASSLPSGVTYEQYF. CDR3 sequence (DNA): TGTGCCAGCAGCTTGCCCTCAGGGGTAACCTACGAGCAGTACTTC.